This is a list of T cell receptor beta chains from one sample in a study of blood T cell repertoires in COVID-19. Profiled with immunoSEQ multiplex PCR; TCRdb holds only in-frame clones, not every one. The table lists tens of thousands of clones, around 76% of them singletons. Specimen: peripheral blood. The origin of the receptors is a woman aged 80 or over with acute or convalescent COVID-19. The CDR3 runs from the conserved cysteine through the conserved F or W. The D gene is left open where the match is weak. Clone size appears in some rows only: once, few, many, or a class for an expanded clone.

- TRBJ2-4 17 TRBD2 TRBV18 CASSPLTSGLAKNIQYF TGTGCCAGCTCACCACTGACTAGCGGACTAGCCAAAAACATTCAGTACTTC
- TRBJ2-5 11 - TRBV20-1 CSAGEGETQYF TGCAGTGCCGGAGAGGGCGAGACCCAGTACTTC
- TRBJ1-2 13 - TRBV29-1 CSADEGGARGYTF TGCAGCGCAGACGAGGGGGGGGCACGGGGCTACACCTTC
- TRBJ2-2 13 - TRBV5-4 CASSPRRGGELFF TGTGCCAGCAGCCCCCGGAGGGGCGGGGAGCTGTTTTTT
- TRBJ2-7 14 TRBD1 TRBV9 CASSSGDRGYEQYF TGTGCCAGCAGCTCCGGGGACAGGGGTTACGAGCAGTACTTC
- TRBJ2-3 15 TRBD2 TRBV27 CASSLGTSGADTQYF TGTGCCAGCAGTTTGGGGACTAGCGGGGCAGATACGCAGTATTTT
- TRBJ2-3 15 - TRBV7-3 CASSFAVTSTDTQYF TGTGCCAGCAGCTTTGCGGTTACTAGCACAGATACGCAGTATTTT
- TRBJ1-3 15 - TRBV27 CASSLGGSSGNTIYF TGTGCCAGCAGTTTGGGGGGGAGCTCTGGAAACACCATATATTTT
few TRBJ1-5 14 - TRBV27 CASSLHGSNQPQHF TGTGCCAGCAGTTTACACGGTAGCAATCAGCCCCAGCATTTT
- TRBJ1-1 14 - TRBV5-1 CASSLEAGRTEAFF TGCGCCAGCAGCTTGGAAGCGGGGAGAACTGAAGCTTTCTTT
- TRBJ2-1 13 - TRBV2 CASRGAGYNEQFF TGTGCCAGCAGGGGTGCGGGGTACAATGAGCAGTTCTTC